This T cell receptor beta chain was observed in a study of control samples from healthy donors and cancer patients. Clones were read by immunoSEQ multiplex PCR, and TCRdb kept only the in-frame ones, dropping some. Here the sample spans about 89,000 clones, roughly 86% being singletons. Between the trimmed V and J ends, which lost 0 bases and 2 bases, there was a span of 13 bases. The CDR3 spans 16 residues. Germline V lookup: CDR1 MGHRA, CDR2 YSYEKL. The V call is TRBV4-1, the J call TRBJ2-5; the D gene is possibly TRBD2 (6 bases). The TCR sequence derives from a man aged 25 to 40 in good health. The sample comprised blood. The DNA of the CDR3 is TGCGCCAGCAGCCAAGAACCCTTTGGGGGGCAAGAGACCCAGTACTTC. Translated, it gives CASSQEPFGGQETQYF.